This TCR beta chain was recovered during a study of cytomegalovirus exposure and HLA in healthy donors. Overall study results and limits: The majority of CMV-associated TCR beta chains were reported as apparently HLA-restricted in a later analysis.

V dropped 3 bases and J dropped 5; count of bases not matched to a gene: 5. Germline V gives CDR1 MNHNS, CDR2 SASEGT. The CDR3 is 15 amino acids. The PCR had 60 Vbeta and 13 Jbeta primers. Sequencing was performed with immunoSEQ multiplex PCR; in TCRdb, only in-frame clones are kept and a portion is missing. The table records tens of thousands of clones, about three quarters of them present only once. To note about this clone: The target antigen is unknown.

Specimen: PBMCs. The sequence derives from a man between 40 and 49 years old in good health and CMV-seronegative. The rearrangement joins TRBV6-1 to TRBJ2-5; 11 bases are a match to TRBD2. In nucleotides, the CDR3 is TGTGCCAGCAGTGACCTAGCGGGAGGTTGGGAGACCCAGTACTTC. This codes for CASSDLAGGWETQYF.